One and the same sample provided the 32 T cell receptor beta chains below, sequenced in a study of chemoradiotherapy in HPV16-positive cancers. Assay: immunoSEQ multiplex PCR; the TCRdb copy retains only in-frame clones and omits some. The sample has 8,000 to 10,000 clones; approximately 85% are singletons. Material: tumor tissue, obtained from a patient who underwent chemoradiotherapy. Receptor source: a human donor with HPV-associated anogenital cancer.

The rearrangement joins TRBV7-3 to TRBJ2-7; TRBD1 matches 9 bases. V lost 5 bases and J lost 2; bases outside the gene matches: 4. The CDR3 runs 14 residues. Germline V gene lookup returns CDR1 SGHTA and CDR2 FQGTGA. This CDR3 reads CASSPGQGPYEQYF. The DNA for the CDR3 is TGTGCCAGCAGCCCCGGACAGGGGCCCTACGAGCAGTACTTC. The full variable domain, in which reference TRBV7-3 and TRBJ2-7 provide the parts outside the CDR3, is GAGVSQTPSNKVTEKGKYVELRCDPISGHTALYWYRQSLGQGPEFLIYFQGTGAADDSGLPNDRFFAVRPEGSVSTLKIQRTERGDSAVYLCASSPGQGPYEQYFGPGTRLTVT.

This chain uses TRBV10-2 with TRBJ2-7; 10 nucleotides line up with TRBD2. The CDR3 length is 15 residues. The germline CDR1 and CDR2 sequences are WSHSY and SAAADI. Germline trimming cut 7 bases from V and 3 bases from J; bases unmatched to any gene: 9. Here the CDR3 reads CASTPAGGSYYEQYF. Here the CDR3 DNA reads TGCGCCAGCACCCCAGCGGGGGGGAGCTACTACGAGCAGTACTTC.

V is TRBV4-1 and J is TRBJ2-5; maybe TRBD2 (5 bases). Trimming stripped 5 bases from V and 5 bases from J, with 15 bases between. The length of the CDR3 is 14 residues. Germline V CDR1 and CDR2: MGHRA, YSYEKL. This chain's CDR3 is CASSLTEGHETQYF. As DNA, the CDR3 is TGCGCCAGCAGCTTAACTGAGGGCCACGAGACCCAGTACTTC.

V usage is TRBV30 and J usage is TRBJ2-7; maybe TRBD1 (6 bases). The CDR3 is made up of 12 amino acids. CDR1 and CDR2 from the germline V gene are GTSNPN and SVGIG (reference sequence). The V end lost 3 bases, the J end lost 4 bases, and 10 bases lay between the germline ends. For the CDR3, the DNA is TGTGCCTGGAGCCGCAGGGGATACGAGCAGTACTTC. Translation: CAWSRRGYEQYF.

This chain connects TRBV28 to TRBJ1-2, with D uncertain. Trimming pared 6 bases from V and 7 bases from J, leaving 12 bases between. Germline values: CDR1 MDHEN, CDR2 SYDVKM. This CDR3 is built from 12 residues. DNA for the CDR3: TGTGCCAGCAGGCGGAGGGTCGCTGGCTACACCTTC. It yields the protein CASRRRVAGYTF.

The chain recombines TRBV30 with TRBJ2-3; maybe TRBD1 (5 bases). The CDR3 consists of 13 residues. Trimming took 3 bases from V and 6 from J, leaving 13 bases between them. The germline V gene encodes CDR1 GTSNPN and CDR2 SVGIG (reference sequence). As DNA, the CDR3 is TGTGCCTGGAGGCGTAGGGGATCCGATACGCAGTATTTT. This sequence encodes CAWRRRGSDTQYF.

Points on this clone: The same CDR3 is also encoded by other DNA sequences in this sample. V is TRBV5-1 and J is TRBJ2-5; D is uncertain. The CDR3 is 12 residues long. Trimming removed 4 bases from V and 5 bases from J, with 9 bases in between. The germline V gene encodes CDR1 SGHRS and CDR2 YFSETQ. CDR3 nucleotides: TGCGCCAGCAGCCTTTCCTTCGAGACCCAGTACTTC. This gives the protein CASSLSFETQYF.

This clone was detected only a few times. J is TRBJ1-1 and V is TRBV11-2, with unresolved D. The germline CDR1 and CDR2 sequences are SGHAT and FQNNGV. V was pared by 0 bases and J by 8 bases, with 10 bases between. CDR3 size: 13 residues. The chain's CDR3 is CASSLDQSGEAFF. In DNA, the CDR3 is TGTGCCAGCAGCTTAGATCAATCGGGGGAAGCTTTCTTT.

The V gene is TRBV19, the J gene TRBJ1-2, with 9 bases identical to TRBD1. V lost 4 bases to trimming and J lost 7 bases; unmatched junction nucleotides: 10. The length of the CDR3 is 15 residues. Germline-derived CDR1 and CDR2 are LNHDA and SQIVND (reference sequence). CDR3 bases: TGTGCCAGTAGTAATCGACAGGGGGGAAATTCTGGCTACACCTTC. Translation gives CASSNRQGGNSGYTF.

The rearrangement joins TRBV7-8 to TRBJ2-7; TRBD2 agrees at 12 bases. V shed 5 bases, J shed 9 bases, and the junction held 5 bases outside the gene matches. Germline lookup yields CDR1 SGHVS and CDR2 FQNEAQ. The CDR3 sequence is 13 residues long. The CDR3 loop is CASSRLAGERQYF. In DNA, the CDR3 is TGTGCCAGCAGCCGACTAGCGGGAGAACGGCAGTACTTC.

The CDR3 protein is CASSHLLNRQVGVNNEQFF. The CDR3 nucleotides are TGTGCCAGCAGCCACCTCCTTAATCGACAGGTGGGGGTTAACAATGAGCAGTTCTTC. The chain joins TRBV7-8 to TRBJ2-1, with D maybe TRBD1 (6 bases). V was trimmed by 5 bases and J by 5 bases, leaving 28 bases between them. The CDR3 sequence is 19 residues long. Germline V gene data show CDR1 as SGHVS and CDR2 as FQNEAQ.

V and J are TRBV18 and TRBJ2-5; the match to TRBD2 covers 7 bases. This CDR3 is 15 amino acids long. Germline V gene data show CDR1 as KGHSH and CDR2 as LQKENI. V lost 2 bases to trimming and J lost 2 bases; unmatched junction nucleotides: 5. CDR3 DNA: TGTGCCAGCTCACCAGGACTAGGGGATCAAGAGACCCAGTACTTC. This translates into CASSPGLGDQETQYF.

The chain couples TRBV28 to TRBJ2-2; the D gene is possibly TRBD2 (5 bases). V lost 7 bases, J lost 9 bases, and 12 bases lay in between. This CDR3 has 12 amino acids. CDR1 is MDHEN, CDR2 SYDVKM, per germline. The CDR3 sequence: CASTSGNWELFF. The CDR3, as DNA: TGTGCCAGCACCTCGGGAAACTGGGAGCTGTTTTTT. Based on the CDR3 plus reference TRBV28 and TRBJ2-2, the full variable domain is DVKVTQSSRYLVKRTGEKVFLECVQDMDHENMFWYRQDPGLGLRLIYFSYDVKMKEKGDIPEGYSVSREKKERFSLILESASTNQTSMYLCASTSGNWELFFGEGSRLTVL.

The rearrangement joins TRBV11-1 to TRBJ1-1, with a tentative D call TRBD1 (6 bases). V was shortened by 5 bases and J by 8 bases, with 12 bases between the two germline ends. The CDR3 extends over 12 amino acids. Germline assignment: CDR1 SGHAT and CDR2 FQDESV (reference sequence). The CDR3 region has the DNA TGTGCCAGCAGCCAAAACAGGGTCGAAGCTTTCTTT. It yields the protein CASSQNRVEAFF. The full variable domain, rest sourced from reference TRBV11-1 and TRBJ1-1, is EAEVAQSPRYKITEKSQAVAFWCDPISGHATLYWYRQILGQGPELLVQFQDESVVDDSQLPKDRFSAERLKGVDSTLKIQPAELGDSAMYLCASSQNRVEAFFGQGTRLTVV.

The V and J genes are TRBV12-5 and TRBJ1-3; no clear D gene. This CDR3 comprises 15 residues. Germline V CDR1 and CDR2: LGHNT, FRNRAP. The germline V and J ends were trimmed by 3 bases and 0 bases, with 9 bases remaining between them. CDR3 nucleotide sequence: TGTGCTAGTGGTTTTGGCGTATACTCTGGAAACACCATATATTTT. It specifies CASGFGVYSGNTIYF.

V usage is TRBV28 and J usage is TRBJ1-1; D is ambiguous. Between the trimmed V and J ends, which lost 6 bases and 5 bases, there was a span of 13 bases. CDR1 and CDR2 (germline): MDHEN, SYDVKM. This CDR3 has 13 residues. The CDR3 here is CASRWALATEAFF. The CDR3 DNA is TGTGCCAGCAGATGGGCCTTAGCAACTGAAGCTTTCTTT.

The V gene is TRBV5-5, the J gene TRBJ2-3; weak D call: TRBD1 (5 bases). Germline values: CDR1 SGHKS, CDR2 YYEKEE (reference sequence). The CDR3 extends over 14 amino acids. V was trimmed by 0 bases and J by 3 bases, leaving 8 bases between them. The CDR3 DNA follows: TGTGCCAGCAGCTTGGAAGGGGCGACAGATACGCAGTATTTT. Encoded protein: CASSLEGATDTQYF.

DNA of the CDR3: TGTGCCCTGGGGAGGGGGAGGGAAAAACTGTTTTTT. Protein: CALGRGREKLFF. This chain uses TRBV21-1 with TRBJ1-4. TRBV21-1 is a recognized pseudogene. The CDR3 has 12 amino acids.

The CDR3 DNA follows: TGTGCCAGCAGCTCGATAGACCAGTACTTC. It specifies CASSSIDQYF. The chain joins TRBV7-8 to TRBJ2-5, with D unresolved. The V and J ends lost 4 bases and 10 bases respectively, with 7 bases between them. The germline gives CDR1 SGHVS, CDR2 FQNEAQ. The CDR3 sequence is 10 residues long.

This clone has a single count. This chain links TRBV28 with TRBJ2-2, with D perhaps matching TRBD1 (5 bases). Between the trimmed V and J ends, which lost 1 base and 4 bases, there was a span of 10 bases. In germline, CDR1 is MDHEN, CDR2 SYDVKM. There are 15 residues in the CDR3. DNA of the CDR3: TGTGCCAGCAGTTTATTGGACAAGTCCACCGGGGAGCTGTTTTTT. This gives the protein CASSLLDKSTGELFF.

Only a few counts were recorded for this clone. One junction end disagrees with the germline gene, perhaps due to a read error. The V and J genes are TRBV7-9 and TRBJ1-5; 8 positions agree with TRBD1. The CDR3 has 12 residues. Germline V gives CDR1 SEHNR, CDR2 FQNEAQ (reference sequence). CDR3 loop: CASTRGLRPQHF. The CDR3 bases are TGTGCAAGCACCAGGGGGCTACGACCCCAGCATTTT.

The chain is built from TRBV4-2 and TRBJ2-5; 7 bases align to TRBD1. Germline loops: CDR1 LGHNA, CDR2 YNFKEQ. The CDR3 runs 13 residues. The ends lost 3 bases at V and 3 bases at J; junction bases unmatched: 1. CDR3 region: CASSHDREETQYF. The CDR3 DNA reads as TGTGCCAGCAGCCACGACAGGGAAGAGACCCAGTACTTC.

The genes are TRBV6-5 and TRBJ2-1; TRBD2 aligns across 8 bases. V shed 4 bases, J shed 4 bases, and the junction held 9 bases outside the gene matches. Looked up from germline, CDR1 is MNHEY and CDR2 is SVGAGI. The CDR3 has 16 residues. CDR3 loop: CASSSPAGTSYNEQFF. The CDR3 DNA is TGTGCCAGCAGTTCCCCCGCCGGGACTAGTTACAATGAGCAGTTCTTC.

The V and J genes are TRBV18 and TRBJ2-5; 7 bases align to TRBD2. CDR3 length: 15 residues. The V gene's germline CDR1 is KGHSH and CDR2 LQKENI. The J segment lost 4 bases and the V segment lost 3 bases, leaving 8 bases of the junction unmatched. The CDR3 sequence: CASSPREGLLETQYF. In nucleotides, the CDR3 is TGTGCCAGCTCACCTAGGGAGGGCCTCTTAGAGACCCAGTACTTC. The full variable domain, its missing parts supplied by reference TRBV18 and TRBJ2-5, is NAGVMQNPRHLVRRRGQEARLRCSPMKGHSHVYWYRQLPEEGLKFMVYLQKENIIDESGMPKERFSAEFPKEGPSILRIQQVVRGDSAAYFCASSPREGLLETQYFGPGTRLLVL.

V usage is TRBV5-1 and J usage is TRBJ2-6, with D tentatively TRBD1 (6 bases). CDR1 and CDR2 (germline): SGHRS, YFSETQ. This CDR3 has 16 amino acids. V lost 4 bases and J lost 2, with 13 bases in between. CDR3 in DNA: TGCGCCAGCAGCCCCCTCAACAGGGCTGGGGCCAACGTCCTGACTTTC. The encoded protein is CASSPLNRAGANVLTF. The variable domain in full, with the rest retrieved from reference TRBV5-1 and TRBJ2-6, is KAGVTQTPRYLIKTRGQQVTLSCSPISGHRSVSWYQQTPGQGLQFLFEYFSETQRNKGNFPGRFSGRQFSNSRSEMNVSTLELGDSALYLCASSPLNRAGANVLTFGAGSRLTVL.

CDR3 sequence: CASSPSGGNTEAFF. The CDR3 nucleotides read TGTGCCAGCTCACCAAGTGGCGGAAACACTGAAGCTTTCTTT. The J gene is TRBJ1-1, the V gene TRBV18, with D hard to call. Trimming removed 2 bases from V and 2 bases from J, with 9 bases in between. CDR3 length equals 14 residues. Looked up from germline, CDR1 is KGHSH and CDR2 is LQKENI. The whole variable domain, filled in from reference TRBV18 and TRBJ1-1, reads NAGVMQNPRHLVRRRGQEARLRCSPMKGHSHVYWYRQLPEEGLKFMVYLQKENIIDESGMPKERFSAEFPKEGPSILRIQQVVRGDSAAYFCASSPSGGNTEAFFGQGTRLTVV.

This chain connects TRBV7-9 to TRBJ2-5, with TRBD2 matching 8 bases. Germline-derived CDR1 and CDR2 are SEHNR and FQNEAQ (reference sequence). The CDR3 extends over 15 amino acids. Trimming removed 2 bases from V and 5 bases from J; junction bases left unmatched: 7. CDR3 sequence (DNA): TGTGCCAGCAGCTTATTAGCGGGATTATCGGAGACCCAGTACTTC. Protein sequence: CASSLLAGLSETQYF.

The CDR3 reads CASSPDREGEQYF. The CDR3 DNA reads as TGCGCCAGCAGCCCGGACAGGGAGGGCGAGCAGTACTTC. The V gene is TRBV4-1, the J gene TRBJ2-7; possibly TRBD1 for D (8 bases). V dropped 4 bases and J dropped 6 bases, with 13 bases sitting between them. Germline CDR1 reads MGHRA; CDR2 reads YSYEKL. The CDR3 covers 13 residues.

This clone was observed a single time. The chain employs TRBV20-1 and TRBJ1-1; unclear D gene. The CDR3 is 11 amino acids. V was shortened by 6 bases and J by 7 bases, with 12 bases between the two germline ends. Germline-derived CDR1 and CDR2 are DFQATT and SNEGSKA (reference sequence). CDR3 sequence: CSAHPSREAFF. The CDR3 nucleotides are TGCAGTGCACATCCGAGTCGTGAAGCTTTCTTT.

This rearrangement joins TRBV5-8 to TRBJ2-3, with D hard to call. In germline, CDR1 is SGHTS, CDR2 YDEGEE. Trimming removed 2 bases at V and 2 bases at J, with 12 bases between. This CDR3 contains 15 residues. The CDR3 region is CASSFSSLNTDTQYF. The DNA for the CDR3 is TGTGCCAGCAGCTTTTCGTCACTTAACACAGATACGCAGTATTTT.

This sequence joins TRBV6-1 and TRBJ2-3, with TRBD1 matching over 7 bases. Trimming took 5 bases from V and 0 from J; bases not matched to a gene: 2. The germline CDR1 and CDR2 sequences are MNHNS and SASEGT. The CDR3 contains 14 residues. Here the CDR3 DNA reads TGTGCCAGCAGTAGGGGGCAGAGCACAGATACGCAGTATTTT. This encodes CASSRGQSTDTQYF.

The rearrangement links TRBV14 to TRBJ1-4; the match to TRBD1 covers 7 bases. Germline values: CDR1 SGHDN, CDR2 FVKESK. With 1 base clipped from V and 7 bases from J, the junction kept 6 bases outside the gene matches. CDR3 length: 15 amino acids. CDR3 coding DNA: TGTGCCAGCAGCCAAGGGAGCAGGGGGGGTGAAAAACTGTTTTTT. This gives the protein CASSQGSRGGEKLFF.